Listed below are T cell receptor beta chains from one sample, sequenced in a study of blood T cell repertoires in COVID-19. Clones were sequenced by immunoSEQ multiplex PCR, and TCRdb holds only the in-frame ones, with some missing. The sample includes a few hundred thousand clones, 80% to 90% seen only once; the top ten take about 10%. The sample taken for sequencing was peripheral blood. The origin of the receptors is a woman between 70 and 85 years old with acute or convalescent COVID-19. Each CDR3 is given with its conserved first and last residue. D genes are given only for firm matches. Size is stated for part of the rows, as once, few or many counts, or as a class when the clone is expanded.

>-|TRBD2|TRBJ2-1|TRBV2
TGTGCCAGCAGTGAAGCGCTTCGCGGGGGGGCCGGCGAGCAGTTCTTC
CASSEALRGGAGEQFF
>-|TRBD1|TRBJ2-2|TRBV18
TGTGCCAGCTCGCCTCCGGGACAGGGACCTACCGGGGAGCTGTTTTTT
CASSPPGQGPTGELFF
>-|-|TRBJ1-1|TRBV7-3
TGTGCCAGCAGCTTATTGGGAGTGCAGAACACTGAAGCTTTCTTT
CASSLLGVQNTEAFF
>-|TRBD1|TRBJ1-1|TRBV5-5
TGTGCCAGCAGCTTGGTGTGGACAGGCGACAACACTGAAGCTTTCTTT
CASSLVWTGDNTEAFF
>-|-|TRBJ2-1|TRBV18
TGTGCCAGCTCACCCCTGGCGGGGAGCTCCTACAATGAGCAGTTCTTC
CASSPLAGSSYNEQFF
>-|-|TRBJ2-7|TRBV10-3
TGTGCCATCGGGCCGCAGGGGGGTGACGAGCAGTACTTC
CAIGPQGGDEQYF
>-|TRBD1|TRBJ1-2|TRBV3-1/TRBV3-2
TGTGCCAGCGCATGGACAGGGAGTTTCGGCTACACCTTC
CASAWTGSFGYTF
>-|TRBD2|TRBJ2-5|TRBV5-4
TGTGCCAGCAGCCGGGCGGGGGGCCACCAAGAGACCCAGTACTTC
CASSRAGGHQETQYF
>-|TRBD1|TRBJ1-4|TRBV3-1/TRBV3-2
TGTGCCAGCAGCCCATCAGGGGGGAATGAAAAACTGTTTTTT
CASSPSGGNEKLFF
>-|-|TRBJ1-1|TRBV5-1
TGCGCCAGCAGCCCAGACCCGGGGGGGTCGAACACTGAAGCTTTCTTT
CASSPDPGGSNTEAFF
>-|-|TRBJ1-2|TRBV30
TGTGCCTGGACCTTCGCTAACTATGGCTACACCTTC
CAWTFANYGYTF
>-|TRBD1|TRBJ2-3|TRBV11-3
TGTGCCAGCAGCCCATACAGGGGGTCAGATACGCAGTATTTT
CASSPYRGSDTQYF
>-|-|TRBJ2-3|TRBV3-1/TRBV3-2
TGTGCCAGCAGCCAAGTATCAGATACGCAGTATTTT
CASSQVSDTQYF
>-|-|TRBJ1-2|TRBV3-1/TRBV3-2
TGTGCCAGCAGCCAAGTGATAACGGGTGGCTACACCTTC
CASSQVITGGYTF
>-|TRBD1|TRBJ1-2|TRBV7-8
TGTGCCAGCAGCTTCTCACCTCACAGGGGCGCTAACTATGGCTACACCTTC
CASSFSPHRGANYGYTF
>-|TRBD1|TRBJ1-2|TRBV6-5
TGTGCCAGCAGCAAGACAGGGGGCAAAGACTACACCTTC
CASSKTGGKDYTF
>-|TRBD1|TRBJ2-5|TRBV7-9
TGTGCCAGCAGAAGAAAGGGGGCCGGAGAGACCCAGTACTTC
CASRRKGAGETQYF
>few|TRBD1|TRBJ2-1|TRBV11-3
TGTGCCAGCAGCTGGGGGACAGGGCCGAATGAGCAGTTCTTC
CASSWGTGPNEQFF
>-|-|TRBJ2-3|TRBV11-2
TGTGCCAGCAGCTCCGGCGGCTGGGATACGCAGTATTTT
CASSSGGWDTQYF
>-|TRBD1|TRBJ1-3|TRBV7-2
TGTGCCAGCAGCCCCCAGGGGGGCTCTGGAAACACCATATATTTT
CASSPQGGSGNTIYF
>-|-|TRBJ1-1|TRBV2
TGTGCCAGCAGTGAGACCCGGCCAGGTGTGGTGAGAGCTTTCTTT
CASSETRPGVVRAFF
>once|TRBD1|TRBJ1-3|TRBV6-5
TGTGCCAGCAGTAGACAGGGGACTGGAAACACCATATATTTT
CASSRQGTGNTIYF
>-|-|TRBJ1-5|TRBV4-1
TGCGCCAGCAGCCGGAAGATTGGGGACTCTCAGCCCCAGCATTTT
CASSRKIGDSQPQHF
>-|TRBD1|TRBJ1-5|TRBV11-2
TGTGCCAGCAGCCTGACAGGGCTGGGCCATCAGCCCCAGCATTTT
CASSLTGLGHQPQHF
>-|-|TRBJ2-3|TRBV5-1
TGCGCCAGCAGCTTGGACACGGCCGGGGTCACAGATACGCAGTATTTT
CASSLDTAGVTDTQYF
>few|TRBD1|TRBJ1-2|TRBV30
TGTGCCTGGAGTGGCTCGACAGGGCACGGCGGCTACACCTTC
CAWSGSTGHGGYTF
>-|TRBD1|TRBJ1-1|TRBV19
TGTGCCAGTAGTACACAGGGGTTCACTGAAGCTTTCTTT
CASSTQGFTEAFF
>-|TRBD1|TRBJ1-5|TRBV7-8
TGTGCCAGCAGTCAACGGACAGGGCGTAGCAATCAGCCCCAGCATTTT
CASSQRTGRSNQPQHF
>few|-|TRBJ2-7|TRBV21-1
TGTGCCAGCAGCACAGAGCGGCAGCAGTACTTC
CASSTERQQYF
>-|TRBD1|TRBJ2-2|TRBV19
TGTGCCAGCCTCCGGGACAGGGGCACCGGGGAGCTGTTTTTT
CASLRDRGTGELFF
>once|-|TRBJ1-1|TRBV2
TGTGCCAGCATGGGGCAGACCGTTGAAGCTTTCTTT
CASMGQTVEAFF
>-|-|TRBJ2-1|TRBV10-1
TGCGCCAGCAGTGATGCGCCTAACAATGAGCAGTTCTTC
CASSDAPNNEQFF
>-|TRBD1|TRBJ1-5|TRBV27
TGTGCCAGCAGCCAGGACAGGAATCAGCCCCAGCATTTT
CASSQDRNQPQHF
>-|TRBD1|TRBJ1-1|TRBV7-3
TGTGCCAGCAGCTTACACCAAGGGGGCGCGTCTGAAGCTTTCTTT
CASSLHQGGASEAFF
>-|-|TRBJ1-5|TRBV19
TGTGCCAGTAAAATAACTGGGCAGATTAGCAATCAGCCCCAGCATTTT
CASKITGQISNQPQHF
>-|TRBD2|TRBJ2-1|TRBV24-1
TGTGCCACCAGTGAGCGGGGGGGCAGAAGCTCCTACAATGAGCAGTTCTTC
CATSERGGRSSYNEQFF
>-|-|TRBJ1-3|TRBV5-1
TGCGCCAGCAGCTTGACGCATACAGGCTCTGGAAACACCATATATTTT
CASSLTHTGSGNTIYF
>-|-|TRBJ1-2|TRBV3-1/TRBV3-2
TGTGCCAGCAGCCAAGACGAGGGCAGGAGCTATGGCTACACCTTC
CASSQDEGRSYGYTF
>-|TRBD1|TRBJ2-7|TRBV5-1
TGCGCCAGCAGATTCGGGACAGGGCCCTACGAGCAGTACTTC
CASRFGTGPYEQYF
>-|TRBD1|TRBJ2-1|TRBV9
TGTGCCAGCAGCCGACAGGGGATTGGGTACAATGAGCAGTTCTTC
CASSRQGIGYNEQFF
>-|-|TRBJ1-2|TRBV7-8
TGTGCCAGCAGCTTAAGTTCGGGGGGCTACACCTTC
CASSLSSGGYTF
>-|TRBD1|TRBJ2-7|TRBV10-2
TGCGCCAGCAGTCCGGGACAGGGAGGCGAGCAGTACTTC
CASSPGQGGEQYF
>-|-|TRBJ2-6|TRBV5-4
TGTGCCAGCAGGGTACAAAGCTCTGGGGCCAACGTCCTGACTTTC
CASRVQSSGANVLTF
>-|TRBD1|TRBJ1-3|TRBV5-1
TGCGCCAGCAGCGGGGGACAGACTAAATCTTCTGGAAACACCATATATTTT
CASSGGQTKSSGNTIYF
>few|TRBD1|TRBJ2-1|TRBV6-5
TGTGCCAGCCACCCCCCGGGACAGGGGATCGATGAGCAGTTCTTC
CASHPPGQGIDEQFF
>-|-|TRBJ1-5|TRBV6-7
TGTGCCAGCAGTAACTACTTTCCGGGCCGCCGCCGGGGGCAGCCCCAGCATTTT
CASSNYFPGRRRGQPQHF
>-|TRBD1|TRBJ1-2|TRBV11-2
TGTGCCAGCAGTAACACCGGGACAGGGAGATCTGGCTACACCTTC
CASSNTGTGRSGYTF
>-|-|TRBJ2-5|TRBV6-4
TGTGCCAGCGGCAGGACAGTTGCGGAGACCCAGTACTTC
CASGRTVAETQYF
>-|TRBD1|TRBJ2-1|TRBV3-1/TRBV3-2
TGTGCCAGCAGCCATTTCGGGACAGGGGGTTATGAGCAGTTCTTC
CASSHFGTGGYEQFF
>-|-|TRBJ2-7|TRBV11-3
TGTGCCAGCAGCTTGACATCAACCTACGAGCAGTACTTC
CASSLTSTYEQYF
>-|TRBD2|TRBJ2-3|TRBV3-1/TRBV3-2
TGTGCCAGCAGGCCCACTAGCGGGGGCACAGATACGCAGTATTTT
CASRPTSGGTDTQYF
>-|TRBD1|TRBJ1-3|TRBV29-1
TGCAGCGTTGAGGGGACAGAAGGAAACACCATATATTTT
CSVEGTEGNTIYF
>-|-|TRBJ2-5|TRBV3-1/TRBV3-2
TGTGCCAGCAGCCAAAGCGAAGAGACCCAGTACTTC
CASSQSEETQYF
>-|TRBD1|TRBJ2-6|TRBV19
TGTGCCAGTACCGCAGGGGGCTCTGGGGCCAACGTCCTGACTTTC
CASTAGGSGANVLTF
>-|-|TRBJ1-2|TRBV30
TGTGCCTGGGACTCACAGGGCTACTATGGCTACACCTTC
CAWDSQGYYGYTF